These 21 T cell receptor beta chains were all obtained from the same sample, sequenced in a study of T cells in Graves' hyperthyroidism and ophthalmopathy. RNA transcripts gave rise to amplified TCR beta CDR3 regions. With the HTBI primer set, the TCR CDR3 went through a first round of RT-PCR. From the multiplex PCR reads, TCRdb called clonotypes with MiXCR, one entry per CDR3 protein. The sample carries 650,000 to 850,000 distinct CDR3 sequences, 18% recorded once. Input material: blood. The origin of the receptors is a woman between 45 and 65 years old with Graves' hyperthyroidism that later progressed to Graves' ophthalmopathy.

There are many counts of this clonotype. The chain is built from TRBV11-2 and TRBJ2-1; 11 bases are a match to TRBD2. Germline V CDR1 and CDR2: SGHAT, FQNNGV. The CDR3 consists of 17 residues. J was trimmed by 2 bases and V by 7 bases; bases with no gene match: 10. In DNA, the CDR3 is TGTGCCAGCACCCTGACTAGCGGGGTAACAACCTACAATGAGCAGTTCTTC. Its protein is CASTLTSGVTTYNEQFF. Supplemented by reference TRBV11-2 and TRBJ2-1, the full variable domain reads EAGVAQSPRYKIIEKRQSVAFWCNPISGHATLYWYQQILGQGPKLLIQFQNNGVVDDSQLPKDRFSAERLKGVDSTLKIQPAKLEDSAVYLCASTLTSGVTTYNEQFFGPGTRLTVL.

This clonotype was seen many times. The chain recombines TRBV20-1 with TRBJ1-2, with D unclear. With 3 bases removed from V and 6 bases from J, the gap between germline ends came to 11 bases. Germline V gene lookup returns CDR1 DFQATT and CDR2 SNEGSKA (reference sequence). The CDR3 is 12 residues long. The CDR3 reads CSASSGYHGYTF. The DNA of the CDR3 is TGCAGTGCTAGTTCGGGATATCATGGCTACACCTTC.

CDR3 loop: CASSPTGVEQFF. The CDR3 nucleotides are TGTGCCAGCAGCCCAACAGGGGTTGAGCAGTTCTTC. The V gene is TRBV14, the J gene TRBJ2-1, with 7 nucleotides matching TRBD1. The CDR3 contains 12 residues. Germline V gene data show CDR1 as SGHDN and CDR2 as FVKESK. V was clipped by 4 bases and J by 9 bases; unmatched bases: 3.

This clonotype has a count of ten or more. The chain has TRBV20-1 and TRBJ1-1; tentative D call: TRBD1 (5 bases). In germline, CDR1 is DFQATT, CDR2 SNEGSKA (reference sequence). This CDR3 contains 14 residues. Trimming pared 5 bases from V and 3 bases from J, leaving 16 bases between. The CDR3 DNA reads as TGCAGTGCTCTTGGAGGGGACGGGGACACTGAAGCTTTCTTT. Translation gives CSALGGDGDTEAFF.

This clonotype has a single count. This chain connects TRBV2 to TRBJ1-3; D is uncertain. V was pared by 0 bases and J by 0 bases, with 6 bases between. This CDR3 spans 15 amino acids. Looked up from germline, CDR1 is SNHLY and CDR2 is FYNNEI. The CDR3 here is CASSEALISGNTIYF. The DNA for the CDR3 is TGTGCCAGCAGTGAAGCGCTGATCTCTGGAAACACCATATATTTT.

This clonotype was observed at least ten times. The junction does not match germline at one end; this may be a read error. J is TRBJ2-3 and V is TRBV7-2, with 9 bases fitting TRBD2. CDR1 is SGHTA, CDR2 FQGNSA, per germline. The length of the CDR3 is 14 residues. CDR3 in amino acids: CASSFGTSRDTQYF. The DNA of the CDR3 is TGTGCCAGCAGCTTCGGGACTAGCAGAGATACGCAGTATTTT. Using reference TRBV7-2 and TRBJ2-3 for the parts outside the CDR3, the full variable domain is GAGVSQSPSNKVTEKGKDVELRCDPISGHTALYWYRQSLGQGLEFLIYFQGNSAPDKSGLPSDRFSAERTGGSVSTLTIQRTQQEDSAVYLCASSFGTSRDTQYFGPGTRLTVL.

Many counts were recorded for this clonotype. The V and J genes are TRBV11-3 and TRBJ1-1; no definite D call. CDR1 is SGHNT and CDR2 is YENEEA in the germline V gene. The CDR3 spans 14 residues. V was clipped by 2 bases and J by 1 base, with 8 bases between them. CDR3 in amino acids: CASSLNPGNTEAFF. CDR3 DNA sequence: TGTGCCAGCAGCTTAAATCCGGGGAACACTGAAGCTTTCTTT.

On this clonotype itself: This could be a read error, since a much larger clone is one nucleotide away. The V gene is TRBV11-2, the J gene TRBJ2-5, with 7 positions matching TRBD1. The CDR3 is 15 amino acids. Trimming took 5 bases from V and 7 from J; bases not matched to a gene: 13. The germline V gene has CDR1 SGHAT and CDR2 FQNNGV. CDR3 loop: CASSDGQEVRGTQYF. The CDR3 nucleotides are TGTGCCAGCAGCGATGGACAGGAGGTCCGTGGGACCCAGTACTTC. The whole variable domain, remainder taken from reference TRBV11-2 and TRBJ2-5, is EAGVAQSPRYKIIEKRQSVAFWCNPISGHATLYWYQQILGQGPKLLIQFQNNGVVDDSQLPKDRFSAERLKGVDSTLKIQPAKLEDSAVYLCASSDGQEVRGTQYFGPGTRLLVL.

This clonotype was seen a handful of times. The rearrangement joins TRBV4-1 to TRBJ2-5; TRBD1 aligns across 8 bases. This CDR3 has 14 amino acids. Germline CDR1 reads MGHRA; CDR2 reads YSYEKL. J gave up 11 bases and V 0 bases, and 8 bases lay outside the gene matches. CDR3: CASSQETRDRPQYF. DNA of the CDR3: TGCGCCAGCAGCCAAGAAACCCGGGACAGGCCTCAGTACTTC.

With regard to this clonotype: A clone one base away is much larger, so this may be a read error. This chain uses TRBV2 with TRBJ2-5; 7 bases are a match to TRBD1. The CDR3 has 15 residues. Germline CDR1 is SNHLY and CDR2 is FYNNEI. The CDR3 is CASRRPGTAQGTQYF. The CDR3 DNA sequence: TGTGCCAGCCGAAGACCCGGGACAGCCCAAGGGACCCAGTACTTC.

The J gene is TRBJ1-1, the V gene TRBV20-1; D uncertain. Germline V gene data show CDR1 as DFQATT and CDR2 as SNEGSKA (reference sequence). The CDR3 is made up of 12 amino acids. Trimming stripped 6 bases from V and 0 bases from J, with 8 bases between. This CDR3 is CSARQVNTEAFF. CDR3 in DNA: TGCAGTGCCAGGCAGGTGAACACTGAAGCTTTCTTT.

V gene TRBV6-1 combines with J gene TRBJ1-2; 8 nucleotides align to TRBD1. The CDR3 runs to 16 residues. Trimming took 6 bases from V and 2 from J; bases not matched to a gene: 11. Germline V gene lookup returns CDR1 MNHNS and CDR2 SASEGT. The CDR3 is CASSRSPGTGNYGYTF. CDR3 nucleotides: TGTGCCAGCAGCCGAAGTCCCGGGACAGGCAACTATGGCTACACCTTC.

The CDR3 region has the DNA TGCGCCAGCAGCTTCAGTAGCCAAGGGGCAGATACGCAGTATTTT. As protein: CASSFSSQGADTQYF. The rearrangement uses TRBV5-1 and TRBJ2-3, with D perhaps matching TRBD1 (5 bases). V shed 2 bases and J shed 4 bases, with 14 bases lying between them. The germline V gene encodes CDR1 SGHRS and CDR2 YFSETQ. The CDR3 spans 15 residues.

This chain joins TRBV7-9 and TRBJ2-7; D is perhaps TRBD1 (6 bases). CDR1 is SEHNR and CDR2 is FQNEAQ in the germline V gene (reference sequence). The CDR3 contains 14 residues. V lost 0 bases to trimming and J lost 6 bases, with 12 bases between them. The CDR3 DNA reads as TGTGCCAGCAGCTTAGCCGGGACATCTGGCGAGCAGTACTTC. Protein: CASSLAGTSGEQYF.

This clonotype showed up many times. V usage is TRBV12-5 and J usage is TRBJ1-1; tentatively, D is TRBD1 (5 bases). The V gene lost 5 bases and the J gene lost 7 bases, with 17 bases spanning the gap. Germline V gene data show CDR1 as LGHNT and CDR2 as FRNRAP. CDR3 length: 14 residues. Written as DNA, the CDR3 is TGTGCTAGTGGTCCTGGGGGGTTTCGTGGTGAAGCTTTCTTT. Translating gives CASGPGGFRGEAFF.

This chain uses TRBV7-2 with TRBJ2-5; either TRBD1 or TRBD2 may fit D (7 bases each). Germline values: CDR1 SGHTA, CDR2 FQGNSA. Trimming cost V 4 bases and J 4 bases, with 22 bases left between them. This CDR3 region has 17 residues. The DNA for the CDR3 is TGTGCCAGCAGCTCCCCCCTGGGAGGGGGCGGAGGAGAGACCCAGTACTTC. It codes for CASSSPLGGGGGETQYF. The full variable domain, with the rest looked up from reference TRBV7-2 and TRBJ2-5, is GAGVSQSPSNKVTEKGKDVELRCDPISGHTALYWYRQSLGQGLEFLIYFQGNSAPDKSGLPSDRFSAERTGGSVSTLTIQRTQQEDSAVYLCASSSPLGGGGGETQYFGPGTRLLVL.

The genes are TRBV14 and TRBJ1-5, with a weak D call TRBD1 (5 bases). Trimming stripped 0 bases from V and 4 bases from J, with 7 bases between. CDR1 is SGHDN and CDR2 is FVKESK in the germline V gene. The CDR3 is 14 residues long. The CDR3 region is CASSQEGLNQPQHF. Here the CDR3 DNA reads TGTGCCAGCAGCCAAGAGGGGCTAAATCAGCCCCAGCATTTT.

At least ten counts were recorded for this clonotype. The J gene is TRBJ2-5, the V gene TRBV7-6, with TRBD2 identical over 12 bases. The CDR3 is made up of 15 amino acids. Per germline, CDR1 SGHVS and CDR2 FNYEAQ. The J segment lost 5 bases and the V segment lost 5 bases, leaving 6 bases of the junction unmatched. The CDR3 sequence is CASSLGLAGMETQYF. In DNA form, the CDR3 reads TGTGCCAGCAGCCTAGGACTAGCGGGGATGGAGACCCAGTACTTC.

V is TRBV28 and J is TRBJ1-1; the D gene is possibly TRBD1 (6 bases). CDR3 length: 15 amino acids. Germline V lookup: CDR1 MDHEN, CDR2 SYDVKM. V lost 10 bases and J lost 1, with 19 bases in between. CDR3 in DNA: TGTGCCACCTTCTCGGGGGGCACGGAGAACACTGAAGCTTTCTTT. It codes for CATFSGGTENTEAFF.

The chain combines TRBV6-2 or TRBV6-3 with TRBJ2-5; D gene unclear. This CDR3 has 11 residues. Germline CDR1 is MNHEY and CDR2 is SVGEGT. Trimming removed 7 bases at V and 5 bases at J, with 8 bases between. The DNA of the CDR3 is TGTGCCAGCACACGAGACGAGACCCAGTACTTC. Translated, it gives CASTRDETQYF.

The V call is TRBV7-9, the J call TRBJ1-1, with D maybe TRBD1 (5 bases). V lost 6 bases to trimming and J lost 3 bases, with 17 bases between them. Germline values: CDR1 SEHNR, CDR2 FQNEAQ (reference sequence). This CDR3 spans 15 amino acids. The CDR3 region has the DNA TGTGCCAGCAGGGGGGGGGACTTTGGGTACACTGAAGCTTTCTTT. This translates into CASRGGDFGYTEAFF.